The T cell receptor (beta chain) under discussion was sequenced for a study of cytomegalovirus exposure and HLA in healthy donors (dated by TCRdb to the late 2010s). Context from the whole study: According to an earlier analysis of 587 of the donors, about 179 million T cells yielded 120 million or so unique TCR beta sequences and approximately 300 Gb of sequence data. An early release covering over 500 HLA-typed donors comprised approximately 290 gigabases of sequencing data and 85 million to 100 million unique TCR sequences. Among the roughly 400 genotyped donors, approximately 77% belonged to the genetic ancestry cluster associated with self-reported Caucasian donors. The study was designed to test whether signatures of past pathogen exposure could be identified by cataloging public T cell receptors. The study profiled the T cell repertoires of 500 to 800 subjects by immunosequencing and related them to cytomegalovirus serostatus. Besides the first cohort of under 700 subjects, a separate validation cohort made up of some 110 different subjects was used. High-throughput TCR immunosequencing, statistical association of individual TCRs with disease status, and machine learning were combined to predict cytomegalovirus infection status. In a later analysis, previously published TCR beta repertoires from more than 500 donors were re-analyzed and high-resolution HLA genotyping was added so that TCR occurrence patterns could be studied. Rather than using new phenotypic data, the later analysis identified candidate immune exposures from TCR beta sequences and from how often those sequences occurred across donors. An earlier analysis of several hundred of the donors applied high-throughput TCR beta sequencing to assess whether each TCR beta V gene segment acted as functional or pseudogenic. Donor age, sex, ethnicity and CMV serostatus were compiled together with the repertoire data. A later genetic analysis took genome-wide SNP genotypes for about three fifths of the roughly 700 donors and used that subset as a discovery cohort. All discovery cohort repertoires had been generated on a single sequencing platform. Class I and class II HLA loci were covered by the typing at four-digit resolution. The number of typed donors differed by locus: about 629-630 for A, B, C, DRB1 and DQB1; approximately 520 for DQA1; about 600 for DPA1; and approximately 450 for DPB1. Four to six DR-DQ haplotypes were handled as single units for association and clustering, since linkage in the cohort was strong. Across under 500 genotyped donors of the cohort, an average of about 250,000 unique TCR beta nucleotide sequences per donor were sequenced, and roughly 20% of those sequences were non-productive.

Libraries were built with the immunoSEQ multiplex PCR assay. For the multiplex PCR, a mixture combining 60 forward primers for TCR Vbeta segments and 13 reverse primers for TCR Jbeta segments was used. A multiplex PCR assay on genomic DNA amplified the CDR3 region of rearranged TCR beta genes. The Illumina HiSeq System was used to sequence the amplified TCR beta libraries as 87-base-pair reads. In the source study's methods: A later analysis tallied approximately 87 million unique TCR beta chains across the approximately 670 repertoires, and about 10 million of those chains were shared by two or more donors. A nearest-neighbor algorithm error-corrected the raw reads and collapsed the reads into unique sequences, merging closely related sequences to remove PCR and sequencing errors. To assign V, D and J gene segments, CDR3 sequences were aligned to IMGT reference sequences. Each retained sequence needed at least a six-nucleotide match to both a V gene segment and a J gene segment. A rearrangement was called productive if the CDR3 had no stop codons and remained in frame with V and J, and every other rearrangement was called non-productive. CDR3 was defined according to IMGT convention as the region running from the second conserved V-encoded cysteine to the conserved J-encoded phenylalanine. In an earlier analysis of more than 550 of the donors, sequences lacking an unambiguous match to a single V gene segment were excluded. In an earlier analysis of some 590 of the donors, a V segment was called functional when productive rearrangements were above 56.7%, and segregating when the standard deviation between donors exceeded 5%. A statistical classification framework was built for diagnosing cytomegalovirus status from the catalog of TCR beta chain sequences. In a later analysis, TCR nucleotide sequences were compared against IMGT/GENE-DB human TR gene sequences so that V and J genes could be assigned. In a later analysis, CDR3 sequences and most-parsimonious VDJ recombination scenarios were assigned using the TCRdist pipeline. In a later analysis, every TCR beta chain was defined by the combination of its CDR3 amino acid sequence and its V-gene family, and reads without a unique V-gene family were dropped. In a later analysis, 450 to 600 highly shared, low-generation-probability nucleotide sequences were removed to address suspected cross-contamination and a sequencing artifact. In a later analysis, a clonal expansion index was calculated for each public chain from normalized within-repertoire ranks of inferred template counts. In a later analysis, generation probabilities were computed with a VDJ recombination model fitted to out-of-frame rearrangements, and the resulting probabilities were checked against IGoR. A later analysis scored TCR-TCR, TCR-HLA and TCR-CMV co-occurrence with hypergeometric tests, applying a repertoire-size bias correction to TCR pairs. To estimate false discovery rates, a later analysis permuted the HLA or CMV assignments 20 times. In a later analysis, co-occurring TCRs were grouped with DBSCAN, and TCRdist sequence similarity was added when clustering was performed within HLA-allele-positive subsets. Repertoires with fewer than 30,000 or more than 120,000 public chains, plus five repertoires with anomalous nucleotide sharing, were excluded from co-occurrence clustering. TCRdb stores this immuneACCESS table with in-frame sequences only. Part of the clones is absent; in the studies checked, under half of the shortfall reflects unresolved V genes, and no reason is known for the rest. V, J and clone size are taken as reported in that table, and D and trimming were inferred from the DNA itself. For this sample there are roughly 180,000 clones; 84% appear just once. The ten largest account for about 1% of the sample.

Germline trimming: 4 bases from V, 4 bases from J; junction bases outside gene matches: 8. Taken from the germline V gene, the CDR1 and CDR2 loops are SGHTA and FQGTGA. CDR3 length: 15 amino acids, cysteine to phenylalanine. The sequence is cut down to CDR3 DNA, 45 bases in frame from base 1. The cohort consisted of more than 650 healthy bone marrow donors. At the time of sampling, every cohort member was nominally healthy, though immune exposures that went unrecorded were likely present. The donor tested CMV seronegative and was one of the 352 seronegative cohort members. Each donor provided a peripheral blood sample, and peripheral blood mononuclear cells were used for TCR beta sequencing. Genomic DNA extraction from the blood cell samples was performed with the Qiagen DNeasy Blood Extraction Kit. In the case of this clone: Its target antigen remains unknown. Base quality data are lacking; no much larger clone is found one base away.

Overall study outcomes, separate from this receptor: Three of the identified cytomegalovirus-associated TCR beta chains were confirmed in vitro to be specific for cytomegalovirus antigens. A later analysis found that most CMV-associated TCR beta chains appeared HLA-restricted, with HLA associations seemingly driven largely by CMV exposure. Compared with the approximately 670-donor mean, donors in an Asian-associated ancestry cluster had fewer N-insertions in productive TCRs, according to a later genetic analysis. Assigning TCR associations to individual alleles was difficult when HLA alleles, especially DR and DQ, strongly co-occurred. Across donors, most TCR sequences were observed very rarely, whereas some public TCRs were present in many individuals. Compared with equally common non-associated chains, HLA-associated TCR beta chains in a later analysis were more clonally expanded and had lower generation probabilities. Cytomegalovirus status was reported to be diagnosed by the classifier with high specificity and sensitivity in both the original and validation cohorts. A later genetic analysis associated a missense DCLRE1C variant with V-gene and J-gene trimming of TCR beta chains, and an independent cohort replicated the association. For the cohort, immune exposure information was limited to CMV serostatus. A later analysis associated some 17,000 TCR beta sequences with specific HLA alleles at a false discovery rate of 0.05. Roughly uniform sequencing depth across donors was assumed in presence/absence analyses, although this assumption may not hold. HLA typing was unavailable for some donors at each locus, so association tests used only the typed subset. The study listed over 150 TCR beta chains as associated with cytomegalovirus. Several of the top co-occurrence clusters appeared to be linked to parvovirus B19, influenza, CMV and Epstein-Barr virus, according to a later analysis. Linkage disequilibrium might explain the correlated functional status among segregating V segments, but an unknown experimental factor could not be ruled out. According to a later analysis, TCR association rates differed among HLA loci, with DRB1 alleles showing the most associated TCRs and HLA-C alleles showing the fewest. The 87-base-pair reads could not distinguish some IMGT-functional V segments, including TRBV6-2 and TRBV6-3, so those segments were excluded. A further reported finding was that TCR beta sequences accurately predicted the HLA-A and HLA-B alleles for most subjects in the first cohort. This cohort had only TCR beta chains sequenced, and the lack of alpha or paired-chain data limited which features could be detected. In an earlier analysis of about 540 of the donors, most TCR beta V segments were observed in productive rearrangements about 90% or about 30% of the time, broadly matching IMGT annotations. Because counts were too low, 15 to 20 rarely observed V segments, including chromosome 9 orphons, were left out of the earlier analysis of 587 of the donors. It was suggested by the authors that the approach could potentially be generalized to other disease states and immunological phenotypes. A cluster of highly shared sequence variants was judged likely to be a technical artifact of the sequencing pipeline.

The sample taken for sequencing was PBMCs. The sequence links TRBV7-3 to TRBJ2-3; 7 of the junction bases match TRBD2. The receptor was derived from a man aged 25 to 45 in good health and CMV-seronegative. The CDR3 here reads CASSYALGGADTQYF. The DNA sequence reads TGTGCCAGCAGCTACGCCCTGGGGGGGGCAGATACGCAGTATTTT.